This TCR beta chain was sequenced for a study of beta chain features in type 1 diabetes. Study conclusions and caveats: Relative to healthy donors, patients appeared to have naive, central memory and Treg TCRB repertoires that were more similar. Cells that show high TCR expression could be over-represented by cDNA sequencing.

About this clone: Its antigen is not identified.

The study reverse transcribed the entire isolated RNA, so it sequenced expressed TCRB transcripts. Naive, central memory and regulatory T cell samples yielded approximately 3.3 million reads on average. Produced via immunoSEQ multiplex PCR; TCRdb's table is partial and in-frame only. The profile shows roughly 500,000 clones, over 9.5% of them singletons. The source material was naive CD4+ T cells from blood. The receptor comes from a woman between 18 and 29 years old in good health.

The DNA of the CDR3 is TGTGCCAGCAGCAAAGCTGACCTTGAGGGGAGGGGTGAAGCTTTCTTT. Residues: CASSKADLEGRGEAFF. The gene calls are TRBV21-1 and TRBJ1-1. TRBV21-1 is annotated as a pseudogene. The length of the CDR3 is 16 residues.